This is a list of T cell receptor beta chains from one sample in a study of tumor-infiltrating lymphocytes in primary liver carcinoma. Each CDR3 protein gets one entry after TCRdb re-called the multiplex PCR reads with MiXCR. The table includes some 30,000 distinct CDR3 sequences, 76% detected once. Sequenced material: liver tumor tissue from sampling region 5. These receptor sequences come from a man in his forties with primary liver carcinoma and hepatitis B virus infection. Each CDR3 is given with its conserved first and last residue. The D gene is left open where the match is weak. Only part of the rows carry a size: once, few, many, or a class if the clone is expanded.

CDR3 DNA: TGTGCCAGCTTGTTCCTCTTCTCCTACGAGCAGTACTTT
CDR3 protein: CASLFLFSYEQYF
D gene: -
J gene: TRBJ2-7
clone size: few
V gene: TRBV5-6

CDR3 DNA: TGTACCAGCAGTTTTACAGGGACTAGCGACGAGCAGTACTTC
CDR3 protein: CTSSFTGTSDEQYF
D gene: TRBD2
J gene: TRBJ2-7
clone size: -
V gene: TRBV6-5

CDR3 DNA: TGTGCCAGCAGTTACTCGGCCCTAGCCCCTGAGCTATTCTTC
CDR3 protein: CASSYSALAPELFF
D gene: -
J gene: TRBJ2-1
clone size: -
V gene: TRBV6-6

CDR3 DNA: TGCAGCGTTGTCCAAGGGGGTGGCTACACCTTC
CDR3 protein: CSVVQGGGYTF
D gene: -
J gene: TRBJ1-2
clone size: once
V gene: TRBV29-1

CDR3 DNA: TGTGCCAGCCAGCGAGGGTCCGCCTACGAGCAGTACTTC
CDR3 protein: CASQRGSAYEQYF
D gene: -
J gene: TRBJ2-7
clone size: -
V gene: TRBV2

CDR3 DNA: TGTGTCAGCAGCCAAGAGGTAGGGGGCGGATCTGGCTACACCTTC
CDR3 protein: CVSSQEVGGGSGYTF
D gene: TRBD1
J gene: TRBJ1-2
clone size: -
V gene: TRBV4-2

CDR3 DNA: TGTACCATCAAAAACGGGGTAGGCGTTAGCTCCTACGAGCAGTACTTC
CDR3 protein: CTIKNGVGVSSYEQYF
D gene: -
J gene: TRBJ2-7
clone size: -
V gene: TRBV6-5

CDR3 DNA: TGTGCCAGCAGCCTAGAACTTCACACAGATACGCAGTATTTT
CDR3 protein: CASSLELHTDTQYF
D gene: -
J gene: TRBJ2-3
clone size: -
V gene: TRBV11-2

CDR3 DNA: TGTGCCAGCAGTCAGGGCAGTTCCTACGAGCAGTACTTT
CDR3 protein: CASSQGSSYEQYF
D gene: -
J gene: TRBJ2-7
clone size: -
V gene: TRBV28

CDR3 DNA: TGTGCCAGCAGAGAATCCGGCTGGTGGCAGGGTCCTTACGAGCAGTACTTC
CDR3 protein: CASRESGWWQGPYEQYF
D gene: -
J gene: TRBJ2-7
clone size: -
V gene: TRBV6-1

CDR3 DNA: TGTGCCAGCAGCTTAGGACTAGGGATCACCGGGGAGCTGTTTTTT
CDR3 protein: CASSLGLGITGELFF
D gene: -
J gene: TRBJ2-2
clone size: -
V gene: TRBV11-2

CDR3 DNA: TGTGCCACTCGGGCTAGCGGGATATACAAGCAGTACTTC
CDR3 protein: CATRASGIYKQYF
D gene: TRBD2
J gene: TRBJ2-7
clone size: -
V gene: TRBV6-2/TRBV6-3

CDR3 DNA: TGTGCCAGCAGTTCGGCTGGGGGGTGGAATAATTCACCCCTCCACTTT
CDR3 protein: CASSSAGGWNNSPLHF
D gene: -
J gene: TRBJ1-6
clone size: -
V gene: TRBV6-5

CDR3 DNA: TGTGTCAGCATTCCTAGGACAGTTCTCTCCTACGAGCAGTGCTTC
CDR3 protein: CVSIPRTVLSYEQCF
D gene: -
J gene: TRBJ2-7
clone size: -
V gene: TRBV28

CDR3 DNA: TGCAGCGCCCTGACAGGGGACAATGGGCAGTTCTTT
CDR3 protein: CSALTGDNGQFF
D gene: TRBD1
J gene: TRBJ2-1
clone size: -
V gene: TRBV29-1

CDR3 DNA: TGTGCCAGCAGTGGACAGGTGGAGGTCGAGACAAAGTACTTC
CDR3 protein: CASSGQVEVETKYF
D gene: TRBD1
J gene: TRBJ2-5
clone size: -
V gene: TRBV11-1